This entry lists 3 T cell receptor beta chains sequenced from one sample in a study of STAT5B mutations in CD4+ large granular lymphocyte leukemia. Sequencing was performed with immunoSEQ multiplex PCR; in TCRdb, only in-frame clones are kept and a portion is missing. The data hold tens of thousands of clones, with around 84% observed a single time. The sample consisted of CD4+ T cells from blood buffy coats. Every receptor here comes from a human donor in good health.

This clone occurred once. The chain has TRBV7-2 and TRBJ2-1; 9 bases are shared with TRBD1. V lost 4 bases, J lost 8 bases, and 6 bases stayed unmatched. The CDR3 contains 14 residues. From germline, CDR1 is SGHTA and CDR2 FQGNSA. Written as DNA, the CDR3 is TGTGCCAGCAGCTGGGACAGGGCGTCGCATGAGCAGTTCTTC. It specifies CASSWDRASHEQFF.

This sequence joins TRBV10-3 and TRBJ2-2; 11 bases line up with TRBD1. Germline V lookup: CDR1 ENHRY, CDR2 SYGVKD. The length of the CDR3 is 15 residues. The V and J ends lost 5 bases and 3 bases, in that order; junction bases with no gene match: 2. The CDR3 is CAISPGQGDTGELFF. In DNA form, the CDR3 reads TGTGCCATCAGTCCGGGACAGGGGGACACCGGGGAGCTGTTTTTT.

The V and J genes are TRBV19 and TRBJ2-3; 7 bases align to TRBD2. Trimming cost V 6 bases and J 6 bases; bases outside gene matches: 9. CDR3 length: 14 residues. The germline V gene encodes CDR1 LNHDA and CDR2 SQIVND (reference sequence). The CDR3 spells CASSMMGGVDTQYF. CDR3 DNA: TGTGCCAGTAGCATGATGGGAGGGGTGGATACGCAGTATTTT.